These 2 T cell receptor beta chains were sequenced from one sample in a study of cytomegalovirus exposure and HLA in healthy donors. PCR was performed using 60 Vbeta and 13 Jbeta primers. The table came from immunoSEQ multiplex PCR; TCRdb's copy has only in-frame clones and leaves some out. The sample lists about 160,000 clones, roughly 85% occurring once. The specimen was PBMCs. The source is a woman in her forties or fifties in good health and CMV-seronegative.

The chain recombines TRBV27 with TRBJ2-3, with 9 bases matching TRBD2. The germline CDR1 and CDR2 sequences are MNHEY and SMNVEV (reference sequence). The ends lost 6 bases at V and 8 bases at J; junction bases unmatched: 9. CDR3 length: 14 amino acids. The CDR3 sequence: CASRVAGVWGTQYF. The CDR3 DNA reads TGTGCCAGCAGAGTAGCGGGAGTGTGGGGTACGCAGTATTTT.

V gene TRBV10-3 combines with J gene TRBJ1-4; TRBD1 aligns across 7 bases. The CDR3 has 15 amino acids. CDR1 is ENHRY, CDR2 SYGVKD, per germline. The ends lost 2 bases at V and 5 bases at J; junction bases unmatched: 5. The CDR3 nucleotides read TGTGCCATCAGTGAGACTACAGGGGTAAATGAAAAACTGTTTTTT. Its protein is CAISETTGVNEKLFF.